This T cell receptor (beta chain) was recorded in a study of radiation and T cells in renal cell carcinoma (dated by TCRdb to the early 2020s). Some background on the complete study: The samples were drawn from a clinical trial, where primary renal cell carcinomas were treated with 15 Gy of stereotactic body radiation therapy and then removed by nephrectomy 4 weeks afterward. In total, roughly 51 samples underwent TCR beta sequencing: approximately 26 tumors plus 27 peripheral blood samples. A total of about 4 million unique CDR3 nucleotide sequences, encoding 2,658,974 unique CDR3 amino acid sequences, were found across all 55 or so samples. What the study reported, not specific to this receptor: Because no pretreatment tumor biopsies were available, whether clonotypes were present in the tumor at baseline could not be determined. In blood, the top tumor clonotypes increased from baseline to 2 weeks after radiation and then shrank by 4 weeks, which suggests a temporary expansion of tumor-resident clones. Blood repertoire dynamics were not followed beyond 4 weeks after treatment. With a single-armed trial design, the study had no way to address how radiation dose or scheduling affects the TCR repertoire.

TCR beta libraries were generated from genomic DNA with the immunoSEQ kit, following the manufacturer's recommendations. Library preparation used a first multiplex PCR with proprietary primers, then a second PCR adding unique barcodes, with bead cleanups after each round. A kit-provided positive control reaction and a negative control reaction were included in every sample batch. The final libraries underwent checking on an Agilent 4200 TapeStation D1000 ScreenTape, volumetric pooling, and quantification by qPCR. Sequencing was performed on an Illumina NextSeq500 with a MidOutput 150-cycle cartridge, and 156 Read1 and 15 Index1 cycles were run with kit custom primers. The pooled library was loaded at around 0.98 pM, with an approximately 20% PhiX control spiked in. Under the source paper's analysis protocol: Vendor-processed data were analyzed in R, with a clonotype defined as all T cells sharing the same CDR3 nucleotide sequence. For clone abundance analyses, frequencies were normalized to the 10,000 most abundant clones per sample. Public T cell clones, averaging fewer than five per sample, were removed before analysis. A difference in abundance of at least 32-fold between compartments was used to define tumor-enriched and baseline blood-enriched clonotypes. A beta-binomial differential abundance model was used to identify clonotypes that expanded or contracted between blood time points. The Baroni-Urbani and Buser coefficient was used to measure tumor-blood repertoire similarity, and groups were compared with two-tailed Wilcoxon tests in R. The source is immuneACCESS, and TCRdb retained only in-frame sequences with V and J called. Part of the clones is not carried over; for the studies checked, unresolved V genes explain less than half of this, and the remainder is unexplained. That table furnishes V, J and clone size, whereas the DNA furnished D and trimming. This sample comprises around 120,000 clones, approximately 78% of them detected only once. The ten largest clones add up to under 2.5% of the sample.

This clone was seen a few times. Its antigen is currently not known. Nothing much larger sits one base from this clone, and base qualities are not available. V lost 5 bases and J lost 4 bases, and the count of bases not matched to a germline gene is 3. As encoded in the germline V gene, CDR1 is SNHLY while CDR2 is FYNNEI. The CDR3, from cysteine to phenylalanine, totals 14 residues. Only CDR3 DNA is held: 42 bases, read in frame from base 1. Sample time point, as interpreted from the label and publication: blood 2 weeks post-SBRT. Taken with the paper, the label for treatment or condition translates to: 15 Gy SBRT to primary tumor, nephrectomy 4 weeks later. To track tumor-enriched clonotypes, serial peripheral blood was sampled from radiation-treated patients at baseline and at 2 weeks and 4 weeks after SBRT. Renal cell carcinoma with clear cell pathology was present in all patients. The QIAamp DNA Blood Mini Kit (Qiagen) was used to prepare genomic DNA for TCR sequencing. Only samples passing all quality control checks were included in the analyses.

The TCR sequence derives from a woman aged 55-69 years with renal cell carcinoma. This material consisted of blood, taken from a patient whose treatment included radiotherapy and nephrectomy. Recombination connected TRBV2 to TRBJ2-2; TRBD2 fits 8 bases in the junction. CDR3 loop: CASSLAGTTGELFF. At the DNA level, the sequence is TGTGCCAGCAGTTTAGCGGGAACCACCGGGGAGCTGTTTTTT. With the portions outside the CDR3 filled from the reference TRBV2 and TRBJ2-2 genes, the complete variable region becomes EPEVTQTPSHQVTQMGQEVILRCVPISNHLYFYWYRQILGQKVEFLVSFYNNEISEKSEIFDDQFSVERPDGSNFTLKIRSTKLEDSAMYFCASSLAGTTGELFFGEGSRLTVL.